Listed here are 15 T cell receptor beta chains from one sample, sequenced in a study of human T cells and chemical hapten exposure. From the RACE reads, TCRdb called clonotypes with MiXCR, one entry per CDR3 protein. The sample carries some 200,000 distinct CDR3 sequences, around 30% recorded once. Time point indicated: pre-sensitization, week 0. Treatment of the sample: therapeutic diphenylcyclopropenone sensitization with weekly scalp DPC. The sample was whole blood, taken in connection with sensitization to the hapten diphenylcyclopropenone (DPC). Receptors were obtained from a woman in her 30s with alopecia areata. Some clones in this sample may be carry-over from other donors' samples.

V usage is TRBV7-2 and J usage is TRBJ2-7, with 8 bases fitting TRBD2. Germline assignment: CDR1 SGHTA and CDR2 FQGNSA. This CDR3 region has 14 residues. V dropped 2 bases and J dropped 4; count of bases not matched to a gene: 4. CDR3 amino acids: CASSLWGGGYEQYF. The CDR3 bases are TGTGCCAGCAGCTTATGGGGCGGGGGGTACGAGCAGTACTTC.

V usage is TRBV6-2 or TRBV6-3 and J usage is TRBJ2-1, with 9 bases fitting TRBD2. CDR3 size: 13 residues. The germline CDR1 and CDR2 sequences are MNHEY and SVGEGT. With 7 bases clipped from V and 10 bases from J, the junction kept 8 bases outside the gene matches. The DNA for the CDR3 is TGTGCCAGCACCCCAAGCGGGAGGCGGGAGCAGTTCTTC. The encoded protein is CASTPSGRREQFF.

This rearrangement joins TRBV7-2 to TRBJ2-7, with D unclear. Germline V gene data show CDR1 as SGHTA and CDR2 as FQGNSA. Trimming removed 5 bases at V and 0 bases at J, with 8 bases between. This CDR3 is 13 amino acids long. The CDR3 loop reads CASSPAVSYEQYF. CDR3 in DNA: TGTGCCAGCAGCCCCGCCGTCTCCTACGAGCAGTACTTC. The full variable domain, its missing parts supplied by reference TRBV7-2 and TRBJ2-7, is GAGVSQSPSNKVTEKGKDVELRCDPISGHTALYWYRQSLGQGLEFLIYFQGNSAPDKSGLPSDRFSAERTGGSVSTLTIQRTQQEDSAVYLCASSPAVSYEQYFGPGTRLTVT.

The rearrangement uses TRBV2 and TRBJ1-1; unclear D gene. V was clipped by 5 bases and J by 0 bases, with 10 bases between them. Germline-derived CDR1 and CDR2 are SNHLY and FYNNEI. The CDR3 length is 14 residues. For the CDR3, the DNA is TGTGCCAGCAGTAGAACCACAGTGAACACTGAAGCTTTCTTT. Its translation is CASSRTTVNTEAFF. Full variable domain (remainder filled in from reference TRBV2 and TRBJ1-1): EPEVTQTPSHQVTQMGQEVILRCVPISNHLYFYWYRQILGQKVEFLVSFYNNEISEKSEIFDDQFSVERPDGSNFTLKIRSTKLEDSAMYFCASSRTTVNTEAFFGQGTRLTVV.

This clonotype turned up a few times. V usage is TRBV10-3 and J usage is TRBJ1-3; D is ambiguous. Germline lookup yields CDR1 ENHRY and CDR2 SYGVKD. CDR3 length: 13 amino acids. The V gene lost 8 bases and the J gene lost 0 bases, with 8 bases spanning the gap. CDR3: CAILLSSGNTIYF. CDR3 sequence (DNA): TGTGCCATCCTATTAAGCTCTGGAAACACCATATATTTT.

This clonotype came up a few times. The rearrangement links TRBV2 to TRBJ2-3; weak D call: TRBD1 (5 bases). Germline CDR1 and CDR2: SNHLY and FYNNEI. The CDR3 consists of 17 residues. The V gene lost 2 bases and the J gene lost 2 bases, with 17 bases spanning the gap. CDR3 residues: CASSERGIPTDTDTQYF. CDR3 bases: TGTGCCAGCAGTGAAAGGGGAATCCCGACCGACACAGATACGCAGTATTTT.

The CDR3 DNA sequence: TGTGCCAGCAGTGAATATAAGGGCAGGGGAAGGTCTCACTATGGCTACACCTTC. Protein: CASSEYKGRGRSHYGYTF. V gene TRBV25-1 combines with J gene TRBJ1-2; possibly TRBD1 for D (6 bases). This CDR3 spans 18 amino acids. V shed 0 bases and J shed 3 bases, with 20 bases lying between them. In germline, CDR1 is MGHDK, CDR2 SYGVNS.

The genes are TRBV10-3 and TRBJ2-7; 8 bases agree with TRBD2. The V gene's germline CDR1 is ENHRY and CDR2 SYGVKD. Trimming removed 0 bases from V and 2 bases from J; junction bases left unmatched: 6. The CDR3 spans 16 residues. CDR3 region: CAISESIRGGPYEQYF. The DNA of the CDR3 is TGTGCCATCAGTGAGTCGATTCGGGGGGGCCCCTACGAGCAGTACTTC.

There are a few counts of this clonotype. This sequence joins TRBV20-1 and TRBJ2-2; the D gene is possibly TRBD1 (5 bases). Trimming took 0 bases from V and 4 from J, leaving 9 bases between them. This CDR3 spans 14 amino acids. Germline assignment: CDR1 DFQATT and CDR2 SNEGSKA (reference sequence). The CDR3 reads CSARETQGTGELFF. CDR3 in DNA: TGCAGTGCTAGAGAAACGCAGGGCACCGGGGAGCTGTTTTTT.

This rearrangement joins TRBV29-1 to TRBJ1-1, with D unresolved. Per germline, CDR1 SQVTM and CDR2 ANQGSEA. Between the trimmed V and J ends, which lost 0 bases and 5 bases, there was a span of 16 bases. The CDR3 extends over 15 amino acids. CDR3 region: CSVEDSGGVGTEAFF. CDR3 DNA sequence: TGCAGCGTTGAAGATTCGGGTGGGGTCGGGACTGAAGCTTTCTTT.

This clonotype occurred a few times. The CDR3 loop is CASSYTPSGGPDTQYF. The CDR3 DNA sequence: TGTGCCAGCAGTTACACCCCCTCCGGGGGCCCAGATACGCAGTATTTT. V usage is TRBV6-5 and J usage is TRBJ2-3; D possibly uses TRBD1 or TRBD2 (6 bases each). Trimming took off 2 bases at V and 4 bases at J, with 16 bases between the two ends. Germline-derived CDR1 and CDR2 are MNHEY and SVGAGI. The length of the CDR3 is 16 residues.

The gene calls are TRBV20-1 and TRBJ2-7, with no clear D. The CDR3 runs to 13 residues. CDR1 is DFQATT, CDR2 SNEGSKA, per germline (reference sequence). V was pared by 3 bases and J by 7 bases, with 16 bases between. DNA of the CDR3: TGCAGTGCTAGTGATCCCCGGTTAGGAGAGCAGTACTTC. Translation gives CSASDPRLGEQYF.

This clonotype showed up just a few times. The chain recombines TRBV7-2 with TRBJ2-7; tentatively, D is TRBD2 (6 bases). This CDR3 comprises 13 residues. Germline CDR1 and CDR2: SGHTA and FQGNSA. The ends were cut back, 4 bases at V and 3 bases at J, with 10 bases in the middle. CDR3 sequence (DNA): TGTGCCAGCAGCTCGGGACTCGACTACGAGCAGTACTTC. Protein sequence: CASSSGLDYEQYF.

At least ten counts were recorded for this clonotype. The rearrangement joins TRBV5-6 to TRBJ1-1, with D possibly matching TRBD1 (6 bases). Germline V CDR1 and CDR2: SGHDT, YYEEEE. The CDR3 is 16 residues long. V lost 4 bases to trimming and J lost 1 base, with 17 bases between them. The CDR3 here is CASSPPGAQGNTEAFF. The CDR3 DNA is TGTGCCAGCAGCCCCCCAGGGGCACAGGGGAACACTGAAGCTTTCTTT.

This clonotype was counted at least ten times. This chain connects TRBV6-2 or TRBV6-3 to TRBJ1-5; D is unclear. Trimming removed 7 bases at V and 0 bases at J, with 4 bases between. CDR1 and CDR2 (germline): MNHEY, SVGEGT. This CDR3 is 12 amino acids long. The CDR3 nucleotides read TGTGCCAGCAATGGTAGCAATCAGCCCCAGCATTTT. This codes for CASNGSNQPQHF.